This T cell receptor (beta chain) was recovered during a study of OX40 agonist ivuxolimab in advanced cancers. About the research overall: The group had a mean age of roughly 65 years, ranged from 23 to 79, and was less than 85% male. General study results and limits: CD8+ T cells averaged more expanded clones than CD4+.

The germline V gene encodes CDR1 SGHRS and CDR2 YFSETQ. V trimming: 4 bases; J trimming: 7 bases; junction bases outside the gene matches: 9. CDR3 length: 15 amino acids. Only in-frame clones appear in the TCRdb table, and some are missing; sequencing was by immunoSEQ multiplex PCR. Of approximately 82,000 clones in the sample, approximately 84% were seen once. As regards this clone: The antigen remains undetermined.

J is TRBJ2-1 and V is TRBV5-1, with 9 bases identical to TRBD1. The TCR comes from an adult with an advanced solid tumor such as melanoma, head and neck, liver or kidney cancer. The sample consisted of CD4+ or CD8+ T cells sorted from blood, taken in a trial of the OX40 agonist ivuxolimab. The DNA of the CDR3 is TGCGCCAGCAGCGGAGGGACAGGGAGGGTGAATGAGCAGTTCTTC. This codes for CASSGGTGRVNEQFF.